These T cell receptor beta chains were read from a single sample in a study of response to subunit inactivated influenza vaccine. TCRdb re-called the RT-PCR reads with MiXCR, one entry per CDR3 protein. The sample includes hundreds of thousands of distinct CDR3 sequences, 18% of them seen just once. This specimen consisted of PBMCs from blood, obtained 4 to 6 days after vaccination. These receptors came from a man in his fifties who received an inactivated influenza vaccine. Each CDR3 is given with its conserved first and last residue. The D gene is left open where the match is weak. Clone size is given for some rows only: seen once, a few or many times, or a class if the clone is expanded.

clone_size j_call d_call v_call cdr3_aa cdr3_nt
few TRBJ2-4 TRBD1 TRBV10-3 CAISESRDRDIQYF TGTGCCATCAGTGAGTCGCGGGACAGGGACATTCAGTACTTC
many TRBJ2-5 - TRBV12-3/TRBV12-4 CASSFLSRETQYF TGTGCCAGCAGTTTCTTGTCCCGCGAGACCCAGTACTTC
few TRBJ1-2 TRBD1 TRBV6-1 CASSTGTGTPGYTF TGTGCCAGCAGCACCGGGACAGGCACCCCTGGCTACACCTTC
- TRBJ1-5 - TRBV4-3 CASSHDRLGNQPQHF TGCGCCAGCAGCCATGACCGACTGGGCAATCAGCCCCAGCATTTT
- TRBJ2-7 - TRBV29-1 CSVRISYEQYF TGCAGCGTTCGGATATCCTACGAGCAGTACTTC
- TRBJ2-3 - TRBV5-6 CASSLYGRLADTQYF TGTGCCAGCAGCTTGTATGGCCGGCTGGCAGATACGCAGTATTTT
few TRBJ2-3 - TRBV5-1 CASSLNAGTDTQYF TGCGCCAGCAGCTTGAACGCTGGCACAGATACGCAGTATTTT
- TRBJ2-3 TRBD2 TRBV18 CASSRRESADTQYF TGTGCCAGCTCACGGCGGGAGAGCGCAGATACGCAGTATTTT
many TRBJ2-5 TRBD2 TRBV7-9 CASSLGRSSGQETQYF TGTGCCAGCAGCTTAGGACGGTCTAGCGGCCAAGAGACCCAGTACTTC
- TRBJ2-1 TRBD2 TRBV7-2 CASIPGLARNEQFF TGTGCCAGCATCCCCGGACTAGCTAGGAATGAGCAGTTCTTC
many TRBJ2-7 - TRBV12-3/TRBV12-4 CASTSGAGTYEQYF TGTGCCAGCACCTCCGGGGCGGGTACATACGAGCAGTACTTC
many TRBJ1-2 TRBD1 TRBV6-1 CASSRGLGYGYTF TGTGCCAGCAGCAGGGGGCTCGGCTATGGCTACACCTTC
- TRBJ2-7 TRBD2 TRBV7-2 CASSKLAGPYEQYF TGTGCCAGCAGCAAGTTAGCGGGCCCCTACGAGCAGTACTTC
once TRBJ2-7 TRBD1 TRBV15 CATSRLGQGAYEQYF TGTGCCACCAGCAGATTGGGACAGGGGGCCTACGAGCAGTACTTC
- TRBJ2-5 - TRBV24-1 CATSASDSLQETQYF TGTGCCACCAGTGCCTCGGACAGCCTTCAAGAGACCCAGTACTTC
- TRBJ2-5 TRBD2 TRBV7-6 CASSLKPSGSLETQYF TGTGCCAGCAGCTTAAAGCCTAGCGGGAGTCTGGAGACCCAGTACTTC